These T cell receptor beta chains were read from a single sample in a study of cytomegalovirus exposure and HLA in healthy donors. Method: immunoSEQ multiplex PCR; TCRdb's copy keeps in-frame clones and lacks some. The sample shows around 95,000 clones, roughly 70% of them seen only once. Sequenced sample: PBMCs. The receptor set was obtained from a male donor in good health and CMV-seronegative. The CDR3 runs from the conserved cysteine through the conserved F or W. Each record gives: J gene, D gene, clone size, V gene, CDR3 DNA, CDR3 protein. D genes are given only for firm matches. Clone size, where shown, is once, few, many, or a class for clones that have expanded.

TRBJ2-1 | - | - | TRBV5-4 | TGTGCCAGCAGCTTGGACGAGGGTTGGAGTGAGCAGTTCTTC | CASSLDEGWSEQFF
TRBJ1-1 | - | - | TRBV27 | TGTGCCAGCAGTTGGGCCGGGGACACTGAAGCTTTCTTT | CASSWAGDTEAFF
TRBJ1-4 | - | - | TRBV13 | TGTGCCAGCAGCTACTCAGGGAAGGCTAATGAAAAACTGTTTTTT | CASSYSGKANEKLFF
TRBJ2-5 | TRBD1 | - | TRBV5-1 | TGCGCCAGCAGTTCCGGACAGGGTGGCGAGACCCAGTACTTC | CASSSGQGGETQYF
TRBJ2-7 | - | - | TRBV15 | TGTGCCACCAGCAGCCAAAAAGCGGGCTACGGACCCTACGAGCAGTACTTC | CATSSQKAGYGPYEQYF
TRBJ2-7 | TRBD2 | - | TRBV29-1 | TGCAGCGTTGAAGATCTGACTAGCGGGGGATACGAGCAGTACTTC | CSVEDLTSGGYEQYF
TRBJ2-1 | - | once | TRBV11-3 | TGTGCCAGCAGCCCTCGGACTACTTCTCGCTACAATGAGCAGTTCTTC | CASSPRTTSRYNEQFF
TRBJ2-3 | TRBD1 | - | TRBV5-1 | TGCGCCAGCAGCCCGTGGACAGGGGAATTTCCAGATACGCAGTATTTT | CASSPWTGEFPDTQYF
TRBJ2-3 | TRBD2 | few | TRBV29-1 | TGCAGCGTTGAGCGTGGGAGGGCCGACACAGATACGCAGTATTTT | CSVERGRADTDTQYF
TRBJ2-1 | - | - | TRBV5-1 | TGCGCCAGCAGCTTGGGAGACTACCGACCATACAATGAGCAGTTCTTC | CASSLGDYRPYNEQFF
TRBJ1-3 | - | - | TRBV9 | TGTGCCAGCAGCGTAGATTCAGGGCCTGGAAACACCATATATTTT | CASSVDSGPGNTIYF
TRBJ2-3 | TRBD2 | - | TRBV10-3 | TGTGCCATCAGTGAGTTACTAGCGGCTAGCACAGATACGCAGTATTTT | CAISELLAASTDTQYF
TRBJ2-1 | - | - | TRBV5-4 | TGTGCCAGCAGCCCAGGTAGCTCCTACAATGAGCAGTTCTTC | CASSPGSSYNEQFF
TRBJ2-1 | TRBD2 | - | TRBV7-9 | TGTGCCAGCAGCGTTAGCGGGACCTCCTACAATGAGCAGTTCTTC | CASSVSGTSYNEQFF
TRBJ2-1 | TRBD2 | - | TRBV5-1 | TGCGCCAGCAGCCGTGCTAGCGGGACAATTAATGAGCAGTTCTTC | CASSRASGTINEQFF
TRBJ2-2 | - | - | TRBV6-5 | TGTGCCAGCAGCGAGGCAACAGGGTCGGCCGGGGAGCTGTTTTTT | CASSEATGSAGELFF
TRBJ2-1 | - | - | TRBV4-2 | TGTGCCAGCAGCCAAGAGCCGGGATTCGCCTACAATGAGCAGTTCTTC | CASSQEPGFAYNEQFF
TRBJ2-2 | TRBD2 | - | TRBV9 | TGTGCCAGCAGCGAACATAGCGGGAGTCGTACCGGGGAGCTGTTTTTT | CASSEHSGSRTGELFF
TRBJ1-2 | TRBD1 | - | TRBV30 | TGTGCCTGGATCCATCGGACAGGGGGCGCATCTGGCTATGGCTACACCTTC | CAWIHRTGGASGYGYTF
TRBJ1-5 | TRBD1 | - | TRBV2 | TGTGCCAGCAGTCTTGACAGGGGAGACCAGCATTTT | CASSLDRGDQHF
TRBJ1-1 | TRBD1 | - | TRBV7-9 | TGTGCCAGCAGCTTCGCAGGGGGCTTTACTGAAGCTTTCTTT | CASSFAGGFTEAFF
TRBJ2-7 | - | - | TRBV6-5 | TGTGCCAGCAGTTACTCCAGGGGCAACGAGCAGCACTTC | CASSYSRGNEQHF
TRBJ2-3 | TRBD1 | - | TRBV9 | TGTGCCAGCAGTAGGGGGCAGGGTGTAGATACGCAGTATTTT | CASSRGQGVDTQYF
TRBJ1-2 | - | - | TRBV28 | TGTGCCAGCAGTTTTCTCCTAGCTAACTATGGCTACACCTTC | CASSFLLANYGYTF
TRBJ1-4 | - | - | TRBV7-9 | TGTGCCAGCAGCTTGTCGGGAGTAATAACTAATGAAAAACTGTTTTTT | CASSLSGVITNEKLFF
TRBJ2-3 | TRBD2 | - | TRBV2 | TGTGCCAGCAGTGCCCGGACTAGCGGGACAGATACGCAGTATTTT | CASSARTSGTDTQYF
TRBJ2-7 | - | - | TRBV5-1 | TGCGCCAGCAAGGTTGACAGTTCCTACGAGCAGTACTTC | CASKVDSSYEQYF
TRBJ1-1 | - | - | TRBV28 | TGTGCCAGCCGCGGGGACACTGAAGCTTTCTTT | CASRGDTEAFF
TRBJ1-3 | TRBD1 | once | TRBV28 | TGTGCCACCGGGACAGCTGGAAACACCATATATTTT | CATGTAGNTIYF
TRBJ2-5 | TRBD2 | - | TRBV27 | TGTGCCAGCAGGGGGACTAGCGGGACAGGGAAGACCCAGTACTTC | CASRGTSGTGKTQYF
TRBJ2-3 | - | - | TRBV5-1 | TGCGCCAGCAGCACACCTTTAGCGAGCGCAGATACGCAGTATTTT | CASSTPLASADTQYF
TRBJ2-1 | TRBD2 | - | TRBV29-1 | TGCAGCGTTGAAGCTAGCGGGAGCTTCCTATTTGGCAATGAGCAGTTCTTC | CSVEASGSFLFGNEQFF
TRBJ2-7 | TRBD1 | few | TRBV28 | TGTGCCAGCAGTTTATACCGGGACAGTGCCTACGAGCAGTACTTC | CASSLYRDSAYEQYF
TRBJ1-1 | TRBD1 | few | TRBV30 | TGTGCCTGGGACACCGGGACAGCCAACACTGAAGCTTTCTTT | CAWDTGTANTEAFF
TRBJ1-4 | TRBD1 | - | TRBV7-9 | TGTGCCAGCAGCTTGGGACAGGGTAATGAAAAACTGTTTTTT | CASSLGQGNEKLFF
TRBJ2-2 | TRBD2 | - | TRBV27 | TGTGCCAGCAGTTCTTCCGCAGGGACTAGACCGAACACCGGGGAGCTGTTTTTT | CASSSSAGTRPNTGELFF
TRBJ2-7 | TRBD2 | - | TRBV4-3 | TGCGCCAGCAGCCAAGTGGGGGGGACCTACGAGCAGTACTTC | CASSQVGGTYEQYF
TRBJ1-4 | - | - | TRBV14 | TGTGCCAGCAGCCAAGGGAAAGGAGACGAAAAACTGTTTTTT | CASSQGKGDEKLFF
TRBJ2-7 | TRBD1 | many | TRBV5-1 | TGCGCCAGCAGCTCATGGACAGGGGGAATTTCCTCGGGCGAGCAGTACTTC | CASSSWTGGISSGEQYF
TRBJ2-7 | TRBD1 | - | TRBV5-5 | TGTGCCAGCAGCCGGGACAGGAACTACGAGCAGTACTTC | CASSRDRNYEQYF
TRBJ2-1 | - | - | TRBV30 | TGTGCCTGGTTAGCCTCGAGCTCCTACAATGAGCAGTTCTTC | CAWLASSSYNEQFF